This T cell receptor (beta chain) comes out of a study of T cell responses to AZD1222 COVID-19 vaccine. The CDR3 runs to 14 residues. Per the germline V gene, CDR1 is MNHNS and CDR2 is SASEGT. Trimming took 1 base from V and 6 from J, leaving 12 bases between them. Broader study findings: White British donors predominated, females outnumbered males, and clonal diversity was possibly underestimated.

TCRdb's copy holds only in-frame clones and misses some; the assay was immunoSEQ multiplex PCR. Here the sample spans about 130,000 clones, roughly nine tenths being singletons. To note about this clone: Its target is unknown.

The chain uses TRBV6-1 and TRBJ1-2, with a possible D match to TRBD1 (6 bases). This TCR derives from an adult in good health. Sequencing was performed on peripheral blood, taken on day 0 of AZD1222 vaccination. The CDR3 nucleotides read TGTGCCAGCAGTGAAGGACCCAGGGGAAATGGCTACACCTTC. Residues: CASSEGPRGNGYTF.